This entry features one T cell receptor beta chain sequence. This specimen belongs to a study of blood T cell repertoires in COVID-19. The table came from immunoSEQ multiplex PCR; TCRdb's copy has only in-frame clones and leaves some out. The table lists about 160,000 clones, around 83% of them singletons. This clonotype originated in a man in his forties with acute or convalescent COVID-19. The sequencing input was peripheral blood.

DNA of the CDR3: TGTGCCACAACAGGTATGGTAGACACTGAAGCTTTCTTT. It translates to CATTGMVDTEAFF. The chain recombines TRBV10-3 with TRBJ1-1, with D possibly matching TRBD1 (5 bases). CDR3 length equals 13 residues. V was clipped by 10 bases and J by 3 bases, with 15 bases between them. Germline values: CDR1 ENHRY, CDR2 SYGVKD.